One and the same sample provided the 25 T cell receptor beta chains below, sequenced in a study of CD8+ T cells in alopecia areata. Treatment noted: oral pan-JAK inhibitor, 5-10 mg twice daily. RNA extraction and reverse transcription yielded cDNA as sequencing template. Libraries were prepared by immunoSEQ multiplex PCR; TCRdb keeps only in-frame clonotypes and omits some of them. The table has hundreds of thousands of clones, 55% to 75% seen once; the top ten hold under 2%. This specimen consisted of CD4+ T cells sorted from blood, obtained at week 24, from a patient treated with tofacitinib. The source is a human donor with alopecia areata.

This chain uses TRBV7-2 with TRBJ1-6; perhaps TRBD1 as D (6 bases). Germline V gene data show CDR1 as SGHTA and CDR2 as FQGNSA. Trimming pared 5 bases from V and 6 bases from J, leaving 11 bases between. The CDR3 totals 14 residues. The CDR3 region is CASSPRGGNSPLHF. The CDR3 DNA is TGTGCCAGCAGCCCAAGGGGGGGTAATTCACCCCTCCACTTT.

The chain recombines TRBV27 with TRBJ1-6; D ambiguous. In germline, CDR1 is MNHEY, CDR2 SMNVEV (reference sequence). Trimming cost V 5 bases and J 7 bases, with 15 bases left between them. The CDR3 is made up of 15 amino acids. CDR3 loop: CASSAPGMGNSPLHF. CDR3 in DNA: TGTGCCAGCAGTGCGCCGGGAATGGGGAATTCACCCCTCCACTTT.

The chain joins TRBV6-5 to TRBJ1-1; D remains unclear. V was trimmed by 9 bases and J by 0 bases, leaving 11 bases between them. The CDR3 consists of 13 residues. Per the germline V gene, CDR1 is MNHEY and CDR2 is SVGAGI. CDR3: CASTLSVNTEAFF. CDR3 in DNA: TGTGCCAGTACGCTATCAGTGAACACTGAAGCTTTCTTT.

This clone showed up just a few times. Distinct nucleotide sequences in the sample also encode this CDR3. V is TRBV29-1 and J is TRBJ1-5, with 8 positions matching TRBD1. CDR1 SQVTM and CDR2 ANQGSEA come from the germline V gene. Unmatched junction bases numbered 3, after V lost 7 bases and J lost 4 bases. CDR3 size: 12 residues. CDR3 coding DNA: TGCAGCGCCCGACAGGGGAATCAGCCCCAGCATTTT. Protein sequence: CSARQGNQPQHF.

This clone was picked up a small number of times. The chain links TRBV7-6 to TRBJ2-1; no definite D call. The CDR3 contains 12 residues. The V end was cut by 1 base, the J end by 6 bases, with 4 bases between. CDR1 and CDR2 (germline): SGHVS, FNYEAQ. The CDR3 nucleotides are TGTGCCAGCAGCTTAGTGCTCAATGAGCAGTTCTTC. Amino acids: CASSLVLNEQFF.

This clone was found a few times. V gene TRBV23-1 combines with J gene TRBJ1-4, with D possibly being TRBD1 (5 bases). TRBV23-1 is an ORF; its function is uncertain. The CDR3 runs to 15 residues. Trimming left V 6 bases short and J 8 bases short, with 19 bases between. The CDR3 protein is CASRTPRDSWEKLFF. CDR3 sequence (DNA): TGCGCCAGCAGGACCCCCAGGGATTCATGGGAAAAACTGTTTTTT.

The chain is built from TRBV7-2 and TRBJ1-5; 7 positions agree with TRBD1. V lost 2 bases and J lost 5; bases outside the gene matches: 6. The CDR3 has 15 residues. Germline-derived CDR1 and CDR2 are SGHTA and FQGNSA. CDR3 in DNA: TGTGCCAGCAGCTTATCCAGGGGGGACTATCAGCCCCAGCATTTT. It codes for CASSLSRGDYQPQHF.

J is TRBJ2-5 and V is TRBV5-1, with 10 bases aligning to TRBD1. The CDR3 contains 14 residues. Unmatched junction bases numbered 4, after V lost 3 bases and J lost 5 bases. Germline V lookup: CDR1 SGHRS, CDR2 YFSETQ. CDR3 sequence reads: CASSWDRGSETQYF. CDR3 nucleotide sequence: TGCGCCAGCAGCTGGGACAGGGGTAGTGAGACCCAGTACTTC. The full variable domain, in which reference TRBV5-1 and TRBJ2-5 provide the parts outside the CDR3, is KAGVTQTPRYLIKTRGQQVTLSCSPISGHRSVSWYQQTPGQGLQFLFEYFSETQRNKGNFPGRFSGRQFSNSRSEMNVSTLELGDSALYLCASSWDRGSETQYFGPGTRLLVL.

This clone was seen a handful of times. The chain combines TRBV7-9 with TRBJ1-4, with D perhaps matching TRBD1 (6 bases). V gave up 5 bases and J gave up 7 bases, with 14 bases separating them. The CDR3 sequence is 14 residues long. Germline CDR1 and CDR2: SEHNR and FQNEAQ (reference sequence). The CDR3 bases are TGTGCCAGCAGCCGTACAGGGAACAGTGAAAAACTGTTTTTT. Its protein is CASSRTGNSEKLFF.

This chain links TRBV30 with TRBJ2-7, with D tentatively TRBD1 (6 bases). Germline assignment: CDR1 GTSNPN and CDR2 SVGIG (reference sequence). Deletions cut 6 bases from V and 4 bases from J, with 10 bases between. The CDR3 has 11 amino acids. CDR3 nucleotide sequence: TGTGCCTGCTTCAGGGGATACGAGCAGTACTTC. It translates to CACFRGYEQYF. The full variable domain, rest sourced from reference TRBV30 and TRBJ2-7, is SQTIHQWPATLVQPVGSPLSLECTVEGTSNPNLYWYRQAAGRGLQLLFYSVGIGQISSEVPQNLSASRPQDRQFILSSKKLLLSDSGFYLCACFRGYEQYFGPGTRLTVT.

V is TRBV18 and J is TRBJ2-5; D is undetermined. Germline lookup yields CDR1 KGHSH and CDR2 LQKENI. The CDR3 runs 13 residues. V was trimmed by 0 bases and J by 4 bases, leaving 6 bases between them. Here the CDR3 reads CASSPPVGETQYF. CDR3 sequence (DNA): TGTGCCAGCTCACCACCGGTAGGAGAGACCCAGTACTTC. Combining the CDR3 with reference TRBV18 and TRBJ2-5 gives the whole variable domain NAGVMQNPRHLVRRRGQEARLRCSPMKGHSHVYWYRQLPEEGLKFMVYLQKENIIDESGMPKERFSAEFPKEGPSILRIQQVVRGDSAAYFCASSPPVGETQYFGPGTRLLVL.

The CDR3 DNA reads as TGCGCCAGCAGCTTGACAGGGGGCCAAGAGACCCAGTACTTC. It translates to CASSLTGGQETQYF. The V and J genes are TRBV5-1 and TRBJ2-5, with 8 bases matching TRBD1. The V and J ends lost 1 base and 1 base, in that order; junction bases with no gene match: 0. Germline V gene data show CDR1 as SGHRS and CDR2 as YFSETQ. The CDR3 sequence is 14 residues long.

This chain uses TRBV9 with TRBJ2-2; D is undetermined. The germline gives CDR1 SGDLS, CDR2 YYNGEE. V lost 0 bases, J lost 4 bases, and 4 bases lay in between. The CDR3 extends over 13 amino acids. The CDR3 spells CASSVARTGELFF. CDR3 DNA sequence: TGTGCCAGCAGCGTAGCCCGCACCGGGGAGCTGTTTTTT.

J is TRBJ2-1 and V is TRBV28, with 11 bases lining up with TRBD2. The V segment lost 8 bases and the J segment 6 bases; nucleotides outside the gene matches: 15. The CDR3 is made up of 17 amino acids. Germline V lookup: CDR1 MDHEN, CDR2 SYDVKM. The CDR3 sequence is CASFPPLAGGSGNEQFF. CDR3 coding DNA: TGTGCCAGCTTTCCCCCTCTAGCGGGGGGCTCGGGCAATGAGCAGTTCTTC. Drawing the rest from reference TRBV28 and TRBJ2-1, the complete variable domain is DVKVTQSSRYLVKRTGEKVFLECVQDMDHENMFWYRQDPGLGLRLIYFSYDVKMKEKGDIPEGYSVSREKKERFSLILESASTNQTSMYLCASFPPLAGGSGNEQFFGPGTRLTVL.

This chain connects TRBV21-1 to TRBJ2-5. TRBV21-1 is tagged as a pseudogene. CDR3 length: 13 residues. This CDR3 is CASSKEAGETQYF. CDR3 in DNA: TGTGCCAGCAGCAAAGAGGCTGGAGAGACCCAGTACTTC.

This chain connects TRBV28 to TRBJ2-1; 11 nucleotides agree with TRBD2. CDR1 and CDR2 (germline): MDHEN, SYDVKM. Unmatched junction bases numbered 2, after V lost 10 bases and J lost 6 bases. CDR3 size: 12 residues. The CDR3 is CATGTSGNEQFF. The DNA of the CDR3 is TGTGCCACCGGGACTAGCGGCAATGAGCAGTTCTTC. Drawing the rest from reference TRBV28 and TRBJ2-1, the complete variable domain is DVKVTQSSRYLVKRTGEKVFLECVQDMDHENMFWYRQDPGLGLRLIYFSYDVKMKEKGDIPEGYSVSREKKERFSLILESASTNQTSMYLCATGTSGNEQFFGPGTRLTVL.

The chain joins TRBV5-6 to TRBJ2-1, with D possibly being TRBD2 (7 bases). CDR3 length: 14 residues. Trimming shortened V by 1 base and J by 7 bases, and 12 bases separated the two germline ends. From germline, CDR1 is SGHDT and CDR2 YYEEEE. The CDR3 region has the DNA TGTGCCAGCAGCTTGTTCAGGGGAGGGAATGAGCAGTTCTTC. Translation: CASSLFRGGNEQFF. The variable domain in full, with the rest retrieved from reference TRBV5-6 and TRBJ2-1, is DAGVTQSPTHLIKTRGQQVTLRCSPKSGHDTVSWYQQALGQGPQFIFQYYEEEERQRGNFPDRFSGHQFPNYSSELNVNALLLGDSALYLCASSLFRGGNEQFFGPGTRLTVL.

This clone was detected many times. The chain links TRBV27 to TRBJ1-4; no clear D gene. The CDR3 covers 13 residues. The V and J ends lost 3 bases and 10 bases respectively, with 12 bases between them. The germline V gene encodes CDR1 MNHEY and CDR2 SMNVEV (reference sequence). The CDR3 here is CASSLERLGKLFF. In DNA form, the CDR3 reads TGTGCCAGCAGTTTGGAGAGATTAGGAAAACTGTTTTTT.

The chain employs TRBV5-1 and TRBJ2-3; D remains unclear. With 0 bases removed from V and 0 bases from J, the gap between germline ends came to 17 bases. The CDR3 covers 18 residues. Germline CDR1 and CDR2: SGHRS and YFSETQ. The CDR3 region is CASSLGPRWQSSTDTQYF. The CDR3, as DNA: TGCGCCAGCAGCTTGGGCCCACGGTGGCAGTCAAGCACAGATACGCAGTATTTT.

A single count supports this clone. V gene TRBV4-3 combines with J gene TRBJ1-6; D not resolved. Between the trimmed V and J ends, which lost 1 base and 3 bases, there was a span of 10 bases. Germline CDR1 reads LGHNA; CDR2 reads YSLEER. This CDR3 spans 16 amino acids. The DNA of the CDR3 is TGCGCCAGCAGCCAAGCGTCACGCCTCTATAATTCACCCCTCCACTTT. Protein: CASSQASRLYNSPLHF.

The V and J genes are TRBV28 and TRBJ1-4; TRBD1 might be the D (6 bases). Trimming removed 5 bases from V and 4 bases from J, with 14 bases in between. The CDR3 is 15 amino acids. Germline values: CDR1 MDHEN, CDR2 SYDVKM. CDR3 sequence reads: CASSPPEGDNEKLFF. In nucleotides, the CDR3 is TGTGCCAGCAGTCCCCCGGAGGGGGATAATGAAAAACTGTTTTTT.

The rearrangement links TRBV5-1 to TRBJ1-2; TRBD1 matches at 7 bases. J gave up 7 bases and V 1 base, and 7 bases lay outside the gene matches. The germline CDR1 and CDR2 sequences are SGHRS and YFSETQ. The CDR3 covers 14 residues. The CDR3 DNA follows: TGCGCCAGCAGCTTGACAGGGGAGAAGAGTGGCTACACCTTC. Residues: CASSLTGEKSGYTF.

The chain employs TRBV15 and TRBJ2-1; 10 nucleotides align to TRBD1. The CDR3 loop spans 14 amino acids. The ends lost 7 bases at V and 5 bases at J; junction bases unmatched: 5. Germline values: CDR1 LNHNV, CDR2 YYDKDF (reference sequence). The CDR3 spells CATNPGQGHNEQFF. Here the CDR3 DNA reads TGTGCCACCAATCCGGGACAGGGGCACAATGAGCAGTTCTTC.

The chain has TRBV6-6 and TRBJ2-5; tentative D call: TRBD2 (5 bases). The V end was cut by 0 bases, the J end by 10 bases, with 18 bases between. Per the germline V gene, CDR1 is MNHNY and CDR2 is SVGAGI (reference sequence). The CDR3 is 15 residues long. DNA for the CDR3: TGTGCCAGCAGTTACTCGGGAGATCCAAAGATGGGCCAGTACTTC. As protein: CASSYSGDPKMGQYF.

The sample holds one count of this clone. The chain has TRBV5-1 and TRBJ2-6; 8 nucleotides line up with TRBD1. Germline CDR1 SGHRS, CDR2 YFSETQ. V shed 5 bases and J 1 base; nucleotides not matched to a gene: 14. This CDR3 is 19 amino acids long. CDR3 sequence (DNA): TGCGCCAGCAGAGGGGGGCCAGGGACAGGAGCATCTGGGGCCAACGTCCTGACTTTC. This codes for CASRGGPGTGASGANVLTF.